In its sample, the clone carrying this T cell receptor (beta chain) was seen a few times. Its specificity is unknown. This CDR3 region has 15 residues. Looked up from germline, CDR1 is SGHTA and CDR2 is FQGNSA. The trim removed 5 bases at V and 1 base at J, leaving 6 bases unmatched. The Oncomine TCR Beta short-read assay was what sequenced the DNA obtained from cultured CD4+ T cells. Someone extracted genomic DNA from cultured CD4+ T cells. Each CDR3 protein gets one entry after TCRdb re-called the PCR reads with MiXCR. The sample consists of under 20,000 distinct CDR3 sequences, approximately 40% of them appearing once. This sample stems from a study of vaccination and CD4 T cells after COVID-19. Study in general: Convalescent patients, SARS-CoV-2 positive by nasal swab PCR, comprised under 10 mild cases and one severe case. The convalescents comprised six males and four females, two of them Hispanic. Three convalescent patients provided samples that were taken at day 14 and days 161 to 241 post-vaccination.

Noted time point: late sampling 161 to 241 days after vaccination in a few convalescent patients. The treatment: roughly ten-day PBMC culture with coronavirus spike peptide pools or control peptides (ViraFEST assay). Sequenced here: CD4+ T cells from blood, cultured in vitro, sampled about 7 months after SARS-CoV-2 vaccination. The clonotype was recovered from a human donor who had recovered from COVID-19. This sequence joins TRBV7-2 and TRBJ1-1, with TRBD1 identical over 8 bases. CDR3: CASSPLGQGNTEAFF. The DNA of the CDR3 is TGTGCCAGCAGCCCCCTCGGACAGGGGAACACTGAAGCTTTCTTT.